This entry features one TCR beta chain sequence. What it recognizes is unknown. Nominally healthy donors were sampled, though unrecorded immune exposures were likely. The data are from a study of cytomegalovirus exposure and HLA in healthy donors. Overall study findings and caveats: Rarity held for most TCR sequences, but there were some public TCRs that occurred in many donors. Presence/absence analyses took donor sequencing depth as roughly uniform. The Asian-associated ancestry cluster reportedly had fewer N-insertions than the roughly 670-donor mean in a later analysis.

Both 60 Vbeta primers and 13 Jbeta primers went into the PCR. Some clones are missing from TCRdb's copy, which holds only in-frame ones; the method was immunoSEQ multiplex PCR. This table holds tens of thousands of clones. This TCR was sampled from a woman aged 30 to 39 in good health and CMV-seronegative. Sequenced material: PBMCs.

In DNA, the CDR3 is TGTGCCAGCAGGACGACAGGGTATAGCAATCAGCCCCAGCATTTT. Residues: CASRTTGYSNQPQHF. The V gene is TRBV6-1, the J gene TRBJ1-5; TRBD1 agrees at 7 bases. Unmatched junction bases numbered 5, after V lost 6 bases and J lost 0 bases. Germline CDR1 reads MNHNS; CDR2 reads SASEGT. This CDR3 comprises 15 residues.